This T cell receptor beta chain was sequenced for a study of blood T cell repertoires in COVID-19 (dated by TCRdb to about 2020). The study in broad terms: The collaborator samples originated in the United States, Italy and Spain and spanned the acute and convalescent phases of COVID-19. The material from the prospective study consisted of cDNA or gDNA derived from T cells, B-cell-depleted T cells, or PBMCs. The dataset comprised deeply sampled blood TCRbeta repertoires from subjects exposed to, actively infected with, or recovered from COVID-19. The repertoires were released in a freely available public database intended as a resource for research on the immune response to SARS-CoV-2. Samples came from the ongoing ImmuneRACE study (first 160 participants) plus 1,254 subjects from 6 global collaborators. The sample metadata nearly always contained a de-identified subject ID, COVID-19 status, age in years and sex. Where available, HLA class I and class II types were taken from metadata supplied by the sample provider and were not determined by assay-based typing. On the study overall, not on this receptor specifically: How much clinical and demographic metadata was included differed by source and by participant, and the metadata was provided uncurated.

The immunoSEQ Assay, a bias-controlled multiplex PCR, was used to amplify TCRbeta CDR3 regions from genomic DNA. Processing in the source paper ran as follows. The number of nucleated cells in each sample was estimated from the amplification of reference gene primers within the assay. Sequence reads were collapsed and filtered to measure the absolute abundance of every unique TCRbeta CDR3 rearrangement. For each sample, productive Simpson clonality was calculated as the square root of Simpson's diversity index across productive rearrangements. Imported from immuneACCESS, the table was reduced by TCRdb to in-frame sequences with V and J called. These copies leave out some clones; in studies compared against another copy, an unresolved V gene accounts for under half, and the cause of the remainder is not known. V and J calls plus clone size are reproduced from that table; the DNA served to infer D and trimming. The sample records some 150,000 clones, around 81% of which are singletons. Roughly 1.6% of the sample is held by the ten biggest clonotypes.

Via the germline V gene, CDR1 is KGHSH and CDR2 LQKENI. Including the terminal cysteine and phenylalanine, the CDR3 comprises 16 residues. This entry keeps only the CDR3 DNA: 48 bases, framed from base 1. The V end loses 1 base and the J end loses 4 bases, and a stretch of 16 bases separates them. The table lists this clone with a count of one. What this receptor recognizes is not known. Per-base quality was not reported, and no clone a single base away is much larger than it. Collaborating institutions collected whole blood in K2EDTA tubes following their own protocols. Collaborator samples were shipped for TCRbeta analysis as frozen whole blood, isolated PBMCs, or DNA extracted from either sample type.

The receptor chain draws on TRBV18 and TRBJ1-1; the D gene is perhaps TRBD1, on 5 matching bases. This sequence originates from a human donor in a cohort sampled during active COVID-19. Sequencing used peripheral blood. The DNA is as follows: TGTGCCAGCTCACCACGACCGACAGTAGCCGGCACTGAAGCTTTCTTT. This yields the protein CASSPRPTVAGTEAFF.